The 7 T cell receptor beta chains below come from one sample, sequenced in a study of T-cell reconstitution after alpha-beta-depleted transplantation in children (dated by TCRdb to 2016 to 2018). The library was produced with PCR. Sequencing instrument: Illumina HiSeq 2500. To normalize quantification of the TCRbeta repertoire, the TCR libraries were built with molecular barcoding that relied on unique molecular identifiers. TCRdb took the public reads, trimmed them with fastp at Q25, ran MiXCR for clone calling and kept in-frame beta chains. Each record represents a unique CDR3 protein, reported with the most common genes and DNA among its rows. The sample data list over 200,000 distinct CDR3 sequences, and under 9.5% of these were observed just once. Of the sample, approximately 6.6% is held by the ten largest clones. The sample in question was PBMCs from the stem cell graft donor, obtained from the stem cell graft. These receptors all come from a human donor who donated a stem cell graft to a child with acute lymphoblastic leukemia.

This chain connects TRBV5-1 to TRBJ1-3; a possible D gene is TRBD1 (6 bases). The length of the CDR3 is 14 residues. Germline loops: CDR1 SGHRS, CDR2 YFSETQ. V lost 4 bases to trimming and J lost 1 base, with 9 bases between them. The CDR3 is CASSEGDSGNTIYF. The DNA for the CDR3 is TGCGCCAGCAGCGAGGGGGATTCTGGAAACACCATATATTTT. Looking up the rest from reference TRBV5-1 and TRBJ1-3 gives the full variable domain: KAGVTQTPRYLIKTRGQQVTLSCSPISGHRSVSWYQQTPGQGLQFLFEYFSETQRNKGNFPGRFSGRQFSNSRSEMNVSTLELGDSALYLCASSEGDSGNTIYFGEGSWLTVV.

At least ten counts were recorded for this clonotype. The gene calls are TRBV3-1 and TRBJ1-5; unclear D gene. Trimming took 0 bases from V and 5 from J, leaving 8 bases between them. Germline V gene sequence: CDR1 LGHDT, CDR2 YNNKEL (reference sequence). The CDR3 contains 14 residues. CDR3 DNA sequence: TGTGCCAGCAGCCAAGAGGCCAGCTATCAGCCCCAGCATTTT. Translating it yields CASSQEASYQPQHF.

This clonotype came up many times. This chain joins TRBV11-2 and TRBJ2-2; 15 bases fit TRBD2. Unmatched junction bases numbered 7, after V lost 5 bases and J lost 3 bases. Looked up from germline, CDR1 is SGHAT and CDR2 is FQNNGV. There are 18 residues in the CDR3. The CDR3 here is CASSLRGLAGGYTGELFF. The CDR3 region has the DNA TGTGCCAGCAGCCTCCGAGGACTAGCGGGGGGGTACACCGGGGAGCTGTTTTTT.

This clonotype was counted many times. The chain joins TRBV29-1 to TRBJ2-7; 10 bases agree with TRBD2. V lost 7 bases, J lost 6 bases, and 9 bases stayed unmatched. The germline V gene has CDR1 SQVTM and CDR2 ANQGSEA. This CDR3 contains 13 residues. The CDR3 here is CSALSGGASEQYF. CDR3 bases: TGCAGCGCCCTCAGCGGGGGGGCCTCCGAGCAGTACTTC.

This clonotype was observed a handful of times. V usage is TRBV20-1 and J usage is TRBJ2-5; D gene uncertain. Germline assignment: CDR1 DFQATT and CDR2 SNEGSKA (reference sequence). V was clipped by 0 bases and J by 2 bases, with 10 bases between them. The CDR3 totals 14 residues. CDR3 bases: TGCAGTGCTAGAGATATCTTGAGACAAGAGACCCAGTACTTC. Its protein product is CSARDILRQETQYF.

The CDR3 region has the DNA TGTGCCAGCAGTTTTGGCGACAGGAACCTCTCCTACGAGCAGTACTTC. This encodes CASSFGDRNLSYEQYF. This sequence joins TRBV12-3 or TRBV12-4 and TRBJ2-7; D may be TRBD1 (6 bases). V was shortened by 3 bases and J by 0 bases, with 15 bases between the two germline ends. The CDR3 runs 16 residues.

This clonotype has only a few counts. The genes are TRBV6-5 and TRBJ2-5; D unresolved. V lost 0 bases and J lost 0, with 5 bases in between. There are 14 residues in the CDR3. The germline gives CDR1 MNHEY, CDR2 SVGAGI. In DNA, the CDR3 is TGTGCCAGCAGTTACTCGATCGACCAAGAGACCCAGTACTTC. It is translated as CASSYSIDQETQYF.